One TCR beta chain is described in this entry. Its antigen is unknown. Data came from immunoSEQ multiplex PCR; TCRdb stores just in-frame clones and leaves some out. The sample has about 79,000 clones, nearly 90% seen once. Looked up from germline, CDR1 is SGHRS and CDR2 is YFSETQ. This CDR3 contains 16 residues. Losses at the gene ends were 0 bases for V and 1 base for J; bases not matched to a gene: 4. This entry belongs to a study of T cell responses to AZD1222 COVID-19 vaccine. Doses given second, at about 4 or about 12 weeks, were pooled. General study points: Just 5 or 6 AZD1222 recipients tested seropositive at baseline. Spike-wide vaccine-associated CD4 TCRs dominated at 160-218 and 743-854. There were mostly white British donors and more females than males, and clonal diversity was possibly underestimated.

Specimen: peripheral blood, collected 28 days after the second AZD1222 dose. The chain is built from TRBV5-1 and TRBJ2-7, with TRBD2 identical over 10 bases. The clonotype was recovered from an adult who received the AZD1222 COVID-19 vaccine. The DNA of the CDR3 is TGCGCCAGCAGCTTGGTTCTAGCGGGAGATTCCTACGAGCAGTACTTC. This sequence encodes CASSLVLAGDSYEQYF.